This T cell receptor (beta chain) was obtained from a study of blood T cell repertoires in COVID-19. Original processing methods: Reference gene primer amplification gave nucleated cell count estimates. Measured with immunoSEQ multiplex PCR; TCRdb has only the in-frame clones, and not every one. Clonal size and the V and J genes are those of that table, whereas D and trimming came from the DNA. This repertoire shows tens of thousands of clones, roughly 87% found once; its top ten account for about 3%. This receptor was obtained from a woman aged 50 to 60 with active or convalescent COVID-19. The sequencing sample was made of peripheral blood.

CDR3 nucleotides: TGTGCCAGCAGTTCAGGGGGTTCTGGCTCCTACGAGCAGTACTTC. Encoded protein: CASSSGGSGSYEQYF. The chain couples TRBV6-5 to TRBJ2-7; TRBD1 matches 7 bases. V trimming: 4 bases; J trimming: 0 bases; junction bases outside the gene matches: 6. Looked up from germline, CDR1 is MNHEY and CDR2 is SVGAGI. CDR3 length: 15 residues.